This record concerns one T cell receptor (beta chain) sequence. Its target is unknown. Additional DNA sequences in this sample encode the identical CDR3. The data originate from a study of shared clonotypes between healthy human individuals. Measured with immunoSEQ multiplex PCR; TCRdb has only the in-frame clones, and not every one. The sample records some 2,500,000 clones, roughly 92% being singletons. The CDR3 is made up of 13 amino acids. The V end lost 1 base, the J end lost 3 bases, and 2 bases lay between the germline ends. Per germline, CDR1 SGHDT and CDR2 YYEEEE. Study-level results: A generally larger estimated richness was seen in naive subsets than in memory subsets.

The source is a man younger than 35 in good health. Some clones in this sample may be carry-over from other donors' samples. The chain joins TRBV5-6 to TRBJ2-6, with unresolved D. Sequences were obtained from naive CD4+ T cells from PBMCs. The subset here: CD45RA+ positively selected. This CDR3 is CASSLSGANVLTF. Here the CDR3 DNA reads TGTGCCAGCAGCTTGAGTGGGGCCAACGTCCTGACTTTC. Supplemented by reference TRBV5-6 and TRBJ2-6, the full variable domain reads DAGVTQSPTHLIKTRGQQVTLRCSPKSGHDTVSWYQQALGQGPQFIFQYYEEEERQRGNFPDRFSGHQFPNYSSELNVNALLLGDSALYLCASSLSGANVLTFGAGSRLTVL.